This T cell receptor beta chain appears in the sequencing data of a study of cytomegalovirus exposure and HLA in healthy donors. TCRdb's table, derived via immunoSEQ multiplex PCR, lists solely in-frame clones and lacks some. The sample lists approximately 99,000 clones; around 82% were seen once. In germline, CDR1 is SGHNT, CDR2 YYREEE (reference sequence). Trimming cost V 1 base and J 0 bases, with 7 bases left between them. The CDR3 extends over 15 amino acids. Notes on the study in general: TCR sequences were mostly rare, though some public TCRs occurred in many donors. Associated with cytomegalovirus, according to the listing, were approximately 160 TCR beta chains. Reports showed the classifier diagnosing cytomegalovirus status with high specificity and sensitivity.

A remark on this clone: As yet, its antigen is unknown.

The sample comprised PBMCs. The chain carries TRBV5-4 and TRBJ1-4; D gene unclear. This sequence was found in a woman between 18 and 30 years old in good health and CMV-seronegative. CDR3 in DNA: TGTGCCAGCAGCTTGTGGCAGTCAACTAATGAAAAACTGTTTTTT. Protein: CASSLWQSTNEKLFF.